The 22 T cell receptor beta chains in this list originate from one sample, sequenced in a study of Ad26.COV2.S vaccination and SARS-CoV-2 variants. Clones were sequenced by immunoSEQ multiplex PCR, and TCRdb holds only the in-frame ones, with some missing. The table shows about 350,000 clones, with just over 90% occurring only once. Sequencing was performed on peripheral blood, taken after recovery from COVID-19. The receptors were gathered from a human donor who had recovered from COVID-19.

This chain joins TRBV2 and TRBJ1-2; possibly TRBD1 for D (6 bases). Germline V lookup: CDR1 SNHLY, CDR2 FYNNEI. Trimming cost V 8 bases and J 6 bases, with 16 bases left between them. The CDR3 totals 13 residues. The CDR3 sequence: CASPGGQGDGYTF. Written as DNA, the CDR3 is TGTGCCAGCCCGGGGGGGCAGGGTGATGGCTACACCTTC.

The CDR3 DNA follows: TGTGCCAGCAGCTTCTCAGGGTTGGATGAGCAGTTCTTC. Protein: CASSFSGLDEQFF. The chain has TRBV12-3 or TRBV12-4 and TRBJ2-1, with a possible D match to TRBD1 (5 bases). Trimming took 6 bases from V and 8 from J, leaving 14 bases between them. The CDR3 consists of 13 residues.

The chain couples TRBV4-1 to TRBJ1-2; maybe TRBD1 (5 bases). V was clipped by 4 bases and J by 7 bases, with 19 bases between them. Germline CDR1 reads MGHRA; CDR2 reads YSYEKL. This CDR3 comprises 15 residues. The CDR3 DNA follows: TGCGCCAGCAGCCCGCCCCATACTCAGGGTCGTGGCTACACCTTC. Translated: CASSPPHTQGRGYTF.

The chain has TRBV6-6 and TRBJ2-1; unclear D gene. This CDR3 has 16 amino acids. Germline CDR1 reads MNHNY; CDR2 reads SVGAGI (reference sequence). Trimming stripped 5 bases from V and 2 bases from J, with 16 bases between. The chain's CDR3 is CASSAQTSLTYNEQFF. CDR3 coding DNA: TGTGCCAGCAGTGCCCAGACATCCCTCACCTACAATGAGCAGTTCTTC.

The V call is TRBV5-6, the J call TRBJ2-5; 8 bases are a match to TRBD1. The V and J ends lost 0 bases and 5 bases, in that order; junction bases with no gene match: 6. Germline V gives CDR1 SGHDT, CDR2 YYEEEE. The CDR3 sequence is 15 residues long. This CDR3 reads CASSLGTGFGETQYF. CDR3 nucleotide sequence: TGTGCCAGCAGCTTGGGGACAGGGTTCGGGGAGACCCAGTACTTC. The full variable domain, in which reference TRBV5-6 and TRBJ2-5 provide the parts outside the CDR3, is DAGVTQSPTHLIKTRGQQVTLRCSPKSGHDTVSWYQQALGQGPQFIFQYYEEEERQRGNFPDRFSGHQFPNYSSELNVNALLLGDSALYLCASSLGTGFGETQYFGPGTRLLVL.

CDR3 DNA: TGTGCCAGCAGTACCCGGGACATGGGAAACATTCAGTACTTC. Its protein product is CASSTRDMGNIQYF. The rearrangement uses TRBV6-5 and TRBJ2-4; tentatively, D is TRBD1 (6 bases). The length of the CDR3 is 14 residues. Germline loops: CDR1 MNHEY, CDR2 SVGAGI. Deletions cut 5 bases from V and 6 bases from J, with 14 bases between.

The rearrangement links TRBV5-5 to TRBJ2-2; 13 nucleotides match TRBD2. Germline V gives CDR1 SGHKS, CDR2 YYEKEE (reference sequence). V gave up 3 bases and J gave up 2 bases; unmatched junction bases: 4. This CDR3 is 17 amino acids long. The CDR3 DNA reads TGTGCCAGCAGCTCGGGACTAGCGGGGCTCAACACCGGGGAGCTGTTTTTT. Its protein is CASSSGLAGLNTGELFF.

The chain has TRBV9 and TRBJ1-1, with D perhaps matching TRBD1 (6 bases). Deletions cut 4 bases from V and 10 bases from J, with 23 bases between. The CDR3 sequence is 15 residues long. CDR1 and CDR2 from the germline V gene are SGDLS and YYNGEE. The CDR3 DNA is TGTGCCAGCAGCAACCCTGGACAGTTCGACCTGAGAGCTTTCTTT. Translating it yields CASSNPGQFDLRAFF.

The rearrangement uses TRBV27 and TRBJ1-6; D remains unclear. V was trimmed by 8 bases and J by 7 bases, leaving 12 bases between them. The CDR3 runs 13 residues. Germline CDR1 MNHEY, CDR2 SMNVEV (reference sequence). The CDR3 reads CASRYGQNSPLHF. CDR3 bases: TGTGCCAGCCGGTACGGGCAGAATTCACCCCTCCACTTT.

The chain uses TRBV10-2 and TRBJ1-3, with no clear D. The CDR3 runs to 14 residues. The germline gives CDR1 WSHSY, CDR2 SAAADI. Trimming pared 3 bases from V and 3 bases from J, leaving 9 bases between. The CDR3 reads CASSDSGFGNTIYF. The CDR3 region has the DNA TGCGCCAGCAGTGATTCTGGCTTTGGAAACACCATATATTTT.

The chain couples TRBV5-5 to TRBJ1-2, with no clear D. Germline values: CDR1 SGHKS, CDR2 YYEKEE (reference sequence). The germline V and J ends were trimmed by 0 bases and 4 bases, with 16 bases remaining between them. The CDR3 has 16 amino acids. CDR3 bases: TGTGCCAGCAGCTTGGCCTTCGATATTAAAGTCTATGGCTACACCTTC. Its protein product is CASSLAFDIKVYGYTF.

This chain connects TRBV9 to TRBJ1-2; unclear D gene. This CDR3 has 11 amino acids. Trimming took off 7 bases at V and 6 bases at J, with 10 bases between the two ends. Per the germline V gene, CDR1 is SGDLS and CDR2 is YYNGEE. The CDR3 loop reads CASSADDGYTF. The CDR3 DNA reads TGTGCCAGCTCGGCGGACGATGGCTACACCTTC.

The CDR3 DNA reads TGTGCCAGCAGTTACGCAGGGGGCTACGAGCAGTACTTC. Protein sequence: CASSYAGGYEQYF. The V gene is TRBV6-5, the J gene TRBJ2-7; 7 bases are a match to TRBD1. The CDR3 is made up of 13 amino acids. Trimming at V came to 2 bases and at J to 3 bases, leaving 1 base not matched to a gene. Per the germline V gene, CDR1 is MNHEY and CDR2 is SVGAGI.

The J gene is TRBJ2-7, the V gene TRBV14; no clear D gene. V was cut by 4 bases and J by 2 bases, with 12 bases left in between. Looked up from germline, CDR1 is SGHDN and CDR2 is FVKESK. The CDR3 has 14 residues. CDR3 sequence (DNA): TGTGCCAGCAGCCCGACACTGGGTCCCTACGAGCAGTACTTC. Translated: CASSPTLGPYEQYF.

This chain links TRBV7-9 with TRBJ1-2; tentative D call: TRBD1 (5 bases). The CDR3 length is 11 residues. Trimming cost V 6 bases and J 8 bases, with 10 bases left between them. CDR1 SEHNR and CDR2 FQNEAQ come from the germline V gene (reference sequence). CDR3 region: CASSGGVGYTF. For the CDR3, the DNA is TGTGCCAGCAGTGGGGGAGTGGGCTACACCTTC. Together with reference TRBV7-9 and TRBJ1-2, the CDR3 gives the full variable domain: DTGVSQNPRHKITKRGQNVTFRCDPISEHNRLYWYRQTLGQGPEFLTYFQNEAQLEKSRLLSDRFSAERPKGSFSTLEIQRTEQGDSAMYLCASSGGVGYTFGSGTRLTVV.

The DNA for the CDR3 is TGTGCCAGCAGCCGAGTGGGGGGGAGAGAAGGGTATGGCTACACCTTC. Protein sequence: CASSRVGGREGYGYTF. The genes are TRBV5-4 and TRBJ1-2, with D possibly matching TRBD1 (5 bases). This CDR3 has 16 amino acids. V was clipped by 4 bases and J by 5 bases, with 21 bases between them. Germline loops: CDR1 SGHNT, CDR2 YYREEE (reference sequence).

The V gene is TRBV24-1, the J gene TRBJ1-5; D remains ambiguous. Per the germline V gene, CDR1 is KGHDR and CDR2 is SFDVKD. V was pared by 1 base and J by 1 base, with 4 bases between. The CDR3 spans 14 residues. CDR3 sequence: CATSDFYSNQPQHF. The CDR3 nucleotides are TGTGCCACCAGTGATTTTTACAGCAATCAGCCCCAGCATTTT.

CDR3 DNA sequence: TGCGCCAGCAGCCAAGAAACAGGGGGCTGGAACACTGAAGCTTTCTTT. Its protein is CASSQETGGWNTEAFF. The V and J genes are TRBV4-1 and TRBJ1-1; 9 nucleotides match TRBD1. Germline V CDR1 and CDR2: MGHRA, YSYEKL. J gave up 1 base and V 0 bases, and 3 bases lay outside the gene matches. This CDR3 spans 16 amino acids.

The chain is built from TRBV6-2 or TRBV6-3 and TRBJ1-1; 8 bases line up with TRBD1. CDR3 size: 16 residues. V trimming: 0 bases; J trimming: 5 bases; junction bases outside the gene matches: 8. The germline CDR1 and CDR2 sequences are MNHEY and SVGEGT. CDR3 DNA sequence: TGTGCCAGCAGTTACTCCCCAGGGGGCGGGCGGACTGAAGCTTTCTTT. Translating gives CASSYSPGGGRTEAFF.

The chain recombines TRBV5-1 with TRBJ1-2; the D gene is possibly TRBD1 (5 bases). The CDR3 spans 14 residues. Trimming took off 0 bases at V and 7 bases at J, with 13 bases between the two ends. Germline assignment: CDR1 SGHRS and CDR2 YFSETQ. The CDR3: CASSLAAGTGGYTF. CDR3 nucleotide sequence: TGCGCCAGCAGCTTGGCGGCAGGGACCGGTGGCTACACCTTC.

J is TRBJ1-1 and V is TRBV5-1; D perhaps matches TRBD1 (5 bases). V lost 2 bases and J lost 4, with 9 bases in between. Germline CDR1 is SGHRS and CDR2 is YFSETQ. The CDR3 is 13 residues long. CDR3 coding DNA: TGCGCCAGCAGCTTTCTCGGGGGCACTGAAGCTTTCTTT. The encoded protein is CASSFLGGTEAFF.

J is TRBJ2-2 and V is TRBV18; 7 bases line up with TRBD1. The CDR3 runs 15 residues. The ends lost 5 bases at V and 0 bases at J; junction bases unmatched: 3. Germline V gene lookup returns CDR1 KGHSH and CDR2 LQKENI. The CDR3 bases are TGTGCCAGCTCATCCGGGACAGCGAACACCGGGGAGCTGTTTTTT. Its translation is CASSSGTANTGELFF.